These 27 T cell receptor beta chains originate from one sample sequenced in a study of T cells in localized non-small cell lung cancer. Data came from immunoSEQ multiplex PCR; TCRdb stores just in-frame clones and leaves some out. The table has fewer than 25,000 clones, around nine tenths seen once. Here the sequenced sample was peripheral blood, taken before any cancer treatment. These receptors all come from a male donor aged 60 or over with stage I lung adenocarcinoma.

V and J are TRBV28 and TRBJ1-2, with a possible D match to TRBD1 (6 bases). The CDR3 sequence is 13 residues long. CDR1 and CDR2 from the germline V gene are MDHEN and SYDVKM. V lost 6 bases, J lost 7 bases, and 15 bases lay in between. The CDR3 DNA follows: TGTGCCAGCAGACAGACAGGATCCCCTGGCTACACCTTC. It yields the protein CASRQTGSPGYTF.

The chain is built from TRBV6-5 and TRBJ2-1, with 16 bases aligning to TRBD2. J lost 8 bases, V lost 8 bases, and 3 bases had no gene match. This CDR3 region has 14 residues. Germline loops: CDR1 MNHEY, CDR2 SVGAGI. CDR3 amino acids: CASGTSGGVDEQFF. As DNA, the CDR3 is TGTGCCAGCGGGACTAGCGGGGGGGTGGATGAGCAGTTCTTC.

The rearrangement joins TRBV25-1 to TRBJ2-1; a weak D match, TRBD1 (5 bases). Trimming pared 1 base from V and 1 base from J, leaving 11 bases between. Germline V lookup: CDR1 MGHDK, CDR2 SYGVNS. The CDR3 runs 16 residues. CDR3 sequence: CASSEWGVLSYNEQFF. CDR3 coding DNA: TGTGCCAGCAGTGAATGGGGCGTTCTATCCTACAATGAGCAGTTCTTC.

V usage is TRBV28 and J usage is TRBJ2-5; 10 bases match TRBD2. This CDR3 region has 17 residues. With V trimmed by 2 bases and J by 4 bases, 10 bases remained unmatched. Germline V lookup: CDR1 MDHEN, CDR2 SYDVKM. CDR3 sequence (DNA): TGTGCCAGCAGTTTAGGGGCTAGCGGGAGTATTTCAGAGACCCAGTACTTC. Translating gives CASSLGASGSISETQYF. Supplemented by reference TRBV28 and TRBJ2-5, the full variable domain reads DVKVTQSSRYLVKRTGEKVFLECVQDMDHENMFWYRQDPGLGLRLIYFSYDVKMKEKGDIPEGYSVSREKKERFSLILESASTNQTSMYLCASSLGASGSISETQYFGPGTRLLVL.

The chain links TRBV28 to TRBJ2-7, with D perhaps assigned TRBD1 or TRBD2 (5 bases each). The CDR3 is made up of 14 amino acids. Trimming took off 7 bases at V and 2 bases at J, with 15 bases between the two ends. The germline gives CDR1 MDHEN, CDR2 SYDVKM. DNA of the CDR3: TGTGCCAGCACCCCGGGGCCGGGCCCCTACGAGCAGTACTTC. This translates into CASTPGPGPYEQYF.

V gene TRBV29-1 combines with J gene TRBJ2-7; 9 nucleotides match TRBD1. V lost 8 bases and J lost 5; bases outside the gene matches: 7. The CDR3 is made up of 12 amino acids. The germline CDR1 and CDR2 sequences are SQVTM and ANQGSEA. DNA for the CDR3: TGCAGCATGCGGGACAGGGTCAACGAGCAGTACTTC. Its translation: CSMRDRVNEQYF.

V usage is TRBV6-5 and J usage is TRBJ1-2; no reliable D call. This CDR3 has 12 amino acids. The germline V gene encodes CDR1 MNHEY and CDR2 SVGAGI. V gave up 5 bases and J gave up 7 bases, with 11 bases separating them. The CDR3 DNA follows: TGTGCCAGCAGTCCCAACCCGGGTGGCTACACCTTC. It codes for CASSPNPGGYTF.

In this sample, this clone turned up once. Here the CDR3 reads CASSAGTGYEQYF. CDR3 DNA: TGTGCCAGCAGTGCCGGGACAGGCTACGAGCAGTACTTC. J is TRBJ2-7 and V is TRBV28, with 8 bases matching TRBD1. The germline V gene has CDR1 MDHEN and CDR2 SYDVKM. V shed 5 bases, J shed 3 bases, and the junction held 3 bases outside the gene matches. This CDR3 is built from 13 residues.

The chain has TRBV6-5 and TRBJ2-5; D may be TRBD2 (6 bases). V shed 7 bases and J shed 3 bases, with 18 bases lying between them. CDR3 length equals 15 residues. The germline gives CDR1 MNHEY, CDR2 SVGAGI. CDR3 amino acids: CASTLRRDWEETQYF. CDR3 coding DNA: TGTGCCAGCACCCTCAGGCGGGACTGGGAAGAGACCCAGTACTTC.

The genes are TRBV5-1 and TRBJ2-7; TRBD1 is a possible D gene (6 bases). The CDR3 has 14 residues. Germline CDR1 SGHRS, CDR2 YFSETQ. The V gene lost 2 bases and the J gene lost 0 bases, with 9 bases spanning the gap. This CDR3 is CASSLGQSSYEQYF. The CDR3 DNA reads TGCGCCAGCAGCTTAGGACAGAGCTCCTACGAGCAGTACTTC.

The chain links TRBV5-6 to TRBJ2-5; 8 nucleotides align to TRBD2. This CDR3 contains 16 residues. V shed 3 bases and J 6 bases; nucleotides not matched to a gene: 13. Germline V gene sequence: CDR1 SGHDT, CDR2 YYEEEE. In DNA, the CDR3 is TGTGCCAGCAGCTCGCTTTTAGCGGGACCGTACCAGACCCAGTACTTC. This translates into CASSSLLAGPYQTQYF.

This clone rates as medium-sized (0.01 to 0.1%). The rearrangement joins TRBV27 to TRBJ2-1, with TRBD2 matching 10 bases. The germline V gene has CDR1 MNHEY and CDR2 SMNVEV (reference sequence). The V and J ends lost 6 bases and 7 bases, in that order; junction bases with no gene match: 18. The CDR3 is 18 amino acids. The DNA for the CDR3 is TGTGCCAGCAGAAGATTGGAGGGGCTAGCGGGAGTCACGAATGAGCAGTTCTTC. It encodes CASRRLEGLAGVTNEQFF.

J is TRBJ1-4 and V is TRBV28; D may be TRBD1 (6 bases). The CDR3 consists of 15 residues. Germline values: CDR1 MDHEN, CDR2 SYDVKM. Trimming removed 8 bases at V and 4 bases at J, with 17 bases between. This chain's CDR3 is CASWGGLNDNEKLFF. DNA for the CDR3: TGTGCCAGCTGGGGGGGGCTCAATGATAATGAAAAACTGTTTTTT.

CDR3 DNA: TGTGCCAGCGCGCGTCGGGCGGGAGGGCCGGGCGAGCAGTACTTC. This codes for CASARRAGGPGEQYF. The V and J genes are TRBV28 and TRBJ2-7; TRBD2 aligns across 9 bases. The CDR3 spans 15 residues. Germline CDR1 MDHEN, CDR2 SYDVKM. V gave up 8 bases and J gave up 6 bases; unmatched junction bases: 14.

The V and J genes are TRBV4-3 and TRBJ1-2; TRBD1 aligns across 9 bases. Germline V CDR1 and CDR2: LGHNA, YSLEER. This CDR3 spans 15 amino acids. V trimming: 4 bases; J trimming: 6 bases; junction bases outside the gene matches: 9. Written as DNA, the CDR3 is TGCGCCAGCAGCCTACTAACGGACAGGGGCGATGGCTACACCTTC. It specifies CASSLLTDRGDGYTF.

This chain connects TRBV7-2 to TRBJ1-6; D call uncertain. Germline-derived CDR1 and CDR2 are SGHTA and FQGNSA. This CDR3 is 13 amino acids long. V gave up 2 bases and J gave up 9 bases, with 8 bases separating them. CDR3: CASSLITGSPLHF. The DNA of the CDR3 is TGTGCCAGCAGCTTAATAACGGGTTCACCCCTCCACTTT.

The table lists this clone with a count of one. This chain's CDR3 is CAYEPGLAGNEQFF. The CDR3 DNA is TGTGCCTACGAACCGGGACTAGCGGGGAATGAGCAGTTCTTC. The V call is TRBV30, the J call TRBJ2-1; 13 bases line up with TRBD2. The V segment lost 7 bases and the J segment 7 bases; nucleotides outside the gene matches: 7. The CDR3 covers 14 residues. The V gene's germline CDR1 is GTSNPN and CDR2 SVGIG (reference sequence).

CDR3 sequence: CASGEGPIGTEAFF. The DNA for the CDR3 is TGTGCCAGCGGCGAGGGTCCCATCGGCACTGAAGCTTTCTTT. The rearrangement links TRBV2 to TRBJ1-1; no definite D call. The CDR3 runs to 14 residues. Trimming shortened V by 8 bases and J by 4 bases, and 17 bases separated the two germline ends. Germline loops: CDR1 SNHLY, CDR2 FYNNEI.

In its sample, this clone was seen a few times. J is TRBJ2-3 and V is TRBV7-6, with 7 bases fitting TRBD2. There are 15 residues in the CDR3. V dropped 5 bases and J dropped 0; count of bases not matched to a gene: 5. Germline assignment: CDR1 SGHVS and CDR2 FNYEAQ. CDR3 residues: CASSPLAVSTDTQYF. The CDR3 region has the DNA TGTGCCAGCAGCCCGCTAGCGGTTAGCACAGATACGCAGTATTTT. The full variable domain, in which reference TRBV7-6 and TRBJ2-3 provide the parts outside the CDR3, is GAGVSQSPRYKVTKRGQDVALRCDPISGHVSLYWYRQALGQGPEFLTYFNYEAQQDKSGLPNDRFSAERPEGSISTLTIQRTEQRDSAMYRCASSPLAVSTDTQYFGPGTRLTVL.

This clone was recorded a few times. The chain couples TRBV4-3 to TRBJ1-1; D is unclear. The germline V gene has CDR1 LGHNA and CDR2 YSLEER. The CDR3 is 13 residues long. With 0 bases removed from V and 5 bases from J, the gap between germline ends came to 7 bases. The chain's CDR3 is CASSQEKRTEAFF. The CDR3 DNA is TGCGCCAGCAGCCAAGAAAAGAGGACTGAAGCTTTCTTT.

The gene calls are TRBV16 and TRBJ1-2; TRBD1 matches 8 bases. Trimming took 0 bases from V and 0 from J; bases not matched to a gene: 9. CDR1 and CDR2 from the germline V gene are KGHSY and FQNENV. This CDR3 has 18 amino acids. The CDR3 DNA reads TGTGCCAGCAGCCAATCGGAGGGGGGACAGGACTCTAACTATGGCTACACCTTC. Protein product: CASSQSEGGQDSNYGYTF.

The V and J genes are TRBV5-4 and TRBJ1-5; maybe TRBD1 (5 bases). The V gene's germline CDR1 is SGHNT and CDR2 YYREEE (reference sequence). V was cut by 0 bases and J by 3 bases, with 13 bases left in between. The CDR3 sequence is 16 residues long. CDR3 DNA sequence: TGTGCCAGCAGCTTGGGGCCACAGGATCACAATCAGCCCCAGCATTTT. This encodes CASSLGPQDHNQPQHF.

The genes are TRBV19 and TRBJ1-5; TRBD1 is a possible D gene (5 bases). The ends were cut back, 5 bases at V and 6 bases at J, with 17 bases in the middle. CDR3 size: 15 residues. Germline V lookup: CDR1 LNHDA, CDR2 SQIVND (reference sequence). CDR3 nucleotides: TGTGCCAGTAGTTCCGGGGCCACGGGCGCTCAGCCCCAGCATTTT. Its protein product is CASSSGATGAQPQHF.

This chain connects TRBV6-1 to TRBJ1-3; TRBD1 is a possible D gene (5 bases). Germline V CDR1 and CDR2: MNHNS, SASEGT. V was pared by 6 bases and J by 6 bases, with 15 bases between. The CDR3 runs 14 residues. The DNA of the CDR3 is TGTGCCAGCAGGGTGGCAGGGTCGTTAAACACCATATATTTT. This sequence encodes CASRVAGSLNTIYF.

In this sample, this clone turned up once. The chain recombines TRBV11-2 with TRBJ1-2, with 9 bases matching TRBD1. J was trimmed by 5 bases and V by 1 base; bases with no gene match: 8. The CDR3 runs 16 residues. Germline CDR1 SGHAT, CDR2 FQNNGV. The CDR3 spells CASSLGGTGSLYGYTF. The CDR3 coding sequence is TGTGCCAGCAGCTTAGGAGGGACAGGGAGTCTGTATGGCTACACCTTC.

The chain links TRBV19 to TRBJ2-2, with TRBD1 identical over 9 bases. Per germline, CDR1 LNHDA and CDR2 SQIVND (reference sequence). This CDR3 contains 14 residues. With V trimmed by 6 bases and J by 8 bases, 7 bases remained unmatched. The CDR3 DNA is TGTGCCAGTAGCCGGACAGGGGCAGGGGGGGAGCTGTTTTTT. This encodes CASSRTGAGGELFF.

CDR3 protein: CASRVGLAGTDTQYF. CDR3 DNA: TGTGCCAGCAGGGTGGGACTAGCGGGCACAGATACGCAGTATTTT. The chain employs TRBV7-9 and TRBJ2-3; TRBD2 aligns across 11 bases. The CDR3 loop spans 15 amino acids. J was trimmed by 1 base and V by 6 bases; bases with no gene match: 3. Germline V CDR1 and CDR2: SEHNR, FQNEAQ (reference sequence).